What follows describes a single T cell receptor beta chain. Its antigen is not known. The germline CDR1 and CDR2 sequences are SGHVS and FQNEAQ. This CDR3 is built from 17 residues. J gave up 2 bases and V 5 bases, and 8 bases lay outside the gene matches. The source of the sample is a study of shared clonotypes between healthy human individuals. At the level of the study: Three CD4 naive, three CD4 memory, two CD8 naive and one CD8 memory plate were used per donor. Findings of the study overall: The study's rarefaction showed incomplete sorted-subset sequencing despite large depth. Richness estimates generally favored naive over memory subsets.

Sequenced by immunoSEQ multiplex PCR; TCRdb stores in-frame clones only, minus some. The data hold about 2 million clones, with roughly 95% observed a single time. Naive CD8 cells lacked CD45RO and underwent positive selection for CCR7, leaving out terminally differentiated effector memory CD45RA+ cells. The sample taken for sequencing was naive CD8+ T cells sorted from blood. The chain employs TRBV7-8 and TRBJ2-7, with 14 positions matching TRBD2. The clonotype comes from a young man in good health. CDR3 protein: CASSEGLAGVLTYEQYF. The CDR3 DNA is TGTGCCAGCAGCGAGGGACTAGCGGGAGTCTTAACCTACGAGCAGTACTTC.